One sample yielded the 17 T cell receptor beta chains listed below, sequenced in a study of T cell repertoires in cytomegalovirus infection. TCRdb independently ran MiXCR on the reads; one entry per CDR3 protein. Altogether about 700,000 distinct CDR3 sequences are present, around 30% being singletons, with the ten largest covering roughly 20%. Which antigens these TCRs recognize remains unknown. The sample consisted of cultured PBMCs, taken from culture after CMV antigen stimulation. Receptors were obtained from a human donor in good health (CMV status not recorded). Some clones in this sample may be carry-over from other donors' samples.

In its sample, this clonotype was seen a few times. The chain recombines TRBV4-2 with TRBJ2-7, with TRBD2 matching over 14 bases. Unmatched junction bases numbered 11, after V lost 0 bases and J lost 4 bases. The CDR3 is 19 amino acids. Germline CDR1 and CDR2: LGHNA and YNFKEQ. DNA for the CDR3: TGTGCCAGCAGCCAAGAAGGATCCGGGACTAGCGGGGGTGAATACGAGCAGTACTTC. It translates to CASSQEGSGTSGGEYEQYF.

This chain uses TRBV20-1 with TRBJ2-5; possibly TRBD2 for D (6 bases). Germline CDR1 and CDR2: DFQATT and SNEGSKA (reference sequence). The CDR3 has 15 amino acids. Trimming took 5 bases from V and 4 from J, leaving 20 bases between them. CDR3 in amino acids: CSALTVAGRVETQYF. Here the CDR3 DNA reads TGCAGTGCTCTGACCGTTGCGGGGCGGGTAGAGACCCAGTACTTC.

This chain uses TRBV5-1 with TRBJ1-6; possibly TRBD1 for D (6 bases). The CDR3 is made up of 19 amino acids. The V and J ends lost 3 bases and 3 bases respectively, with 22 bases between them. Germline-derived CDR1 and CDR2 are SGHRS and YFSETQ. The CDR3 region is CASSSAPGATQYYNSPLHF. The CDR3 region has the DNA TGCGCCAGCAGCTCGGCCCCGGGGGCGACCCAATACTATAATTCACCCCTCCACTTT.

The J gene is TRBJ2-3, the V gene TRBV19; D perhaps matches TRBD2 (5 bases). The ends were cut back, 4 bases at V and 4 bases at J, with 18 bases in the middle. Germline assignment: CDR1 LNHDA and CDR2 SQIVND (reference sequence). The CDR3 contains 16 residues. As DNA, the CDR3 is TGTGCCAGTAGTACCCGGGGAAGGGCAGCCCCAGATACGCAGTATTTT. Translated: CASSTRGRAAPDTQYF.

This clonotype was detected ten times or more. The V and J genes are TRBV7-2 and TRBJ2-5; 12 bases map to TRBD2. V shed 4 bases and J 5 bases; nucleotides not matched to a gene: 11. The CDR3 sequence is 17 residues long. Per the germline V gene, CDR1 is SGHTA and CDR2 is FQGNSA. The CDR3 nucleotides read TGTGCCAGCAGCTCCGTCTCTAGCGGGAGGGCCGGGGAGACCCAGTACTTC. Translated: CASSSVSSGRAGETQYF.

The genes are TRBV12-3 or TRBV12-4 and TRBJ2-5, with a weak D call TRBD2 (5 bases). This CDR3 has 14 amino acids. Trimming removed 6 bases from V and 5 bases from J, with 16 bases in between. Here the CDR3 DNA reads TGTGCCAGCAGCCCCGGGGAGCGGCGGGAGACCCAGTACTTC. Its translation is CASSPGERRETQYF.

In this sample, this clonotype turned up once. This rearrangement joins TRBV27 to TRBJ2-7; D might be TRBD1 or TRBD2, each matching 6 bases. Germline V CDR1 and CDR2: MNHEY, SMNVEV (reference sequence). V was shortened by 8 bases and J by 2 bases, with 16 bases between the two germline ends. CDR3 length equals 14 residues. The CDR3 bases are TGTGCCAGCTCCTACCGGGGGCCGCCCTACGAGCAGTACTTC. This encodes CASSYRGPPYEQYF.

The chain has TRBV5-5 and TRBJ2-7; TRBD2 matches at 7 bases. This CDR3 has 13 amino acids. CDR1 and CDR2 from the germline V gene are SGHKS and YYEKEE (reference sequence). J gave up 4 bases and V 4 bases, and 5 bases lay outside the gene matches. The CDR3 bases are TGTGCCAGCAGCGGGGGGGACGATTACGAGCAGTACTTC. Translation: CASSGGDDYEQYF.

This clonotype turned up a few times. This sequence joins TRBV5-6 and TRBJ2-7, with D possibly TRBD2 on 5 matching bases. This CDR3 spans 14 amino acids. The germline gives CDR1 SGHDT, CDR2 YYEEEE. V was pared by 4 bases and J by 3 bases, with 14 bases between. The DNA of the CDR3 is TGTGCCAGCAGCACCCCCGGAGGAAACTACGAGCAGTACTTC. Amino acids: CASSTPGGNYEQYF.

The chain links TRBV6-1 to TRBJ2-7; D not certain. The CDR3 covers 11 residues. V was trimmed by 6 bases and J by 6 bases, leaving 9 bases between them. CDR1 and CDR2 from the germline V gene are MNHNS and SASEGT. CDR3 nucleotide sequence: TGTGCCAGCAGCCACGGGCCCGAGCAGTACTTC. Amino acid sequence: CASSHGPEQYF.

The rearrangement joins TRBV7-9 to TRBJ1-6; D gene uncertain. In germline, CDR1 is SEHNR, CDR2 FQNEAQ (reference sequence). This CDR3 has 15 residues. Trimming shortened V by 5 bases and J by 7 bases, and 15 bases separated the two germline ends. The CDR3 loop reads CASSKAVTGNSPLHF. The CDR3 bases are TGTGCCAGCAGCAAAGCGGTGACGGGGAATTCACCCCTCCACTTT.

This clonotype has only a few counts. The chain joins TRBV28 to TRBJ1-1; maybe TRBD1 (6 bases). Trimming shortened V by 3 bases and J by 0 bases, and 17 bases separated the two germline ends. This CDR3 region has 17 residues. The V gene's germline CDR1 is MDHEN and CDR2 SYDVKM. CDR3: CASSFWVFRGLNTEAFF. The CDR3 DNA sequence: TGTGCCAGCAGTTTCTGGGTGTTCAGGGGTTTGAACACTGAAGCTTTCTTT.

In nucleotides, the CDR3 is TGCGCCAGCCTTCGGGGGACTAGCGCTGGGGATACGCAGTATTTT. This translates into CASLRGTSAGDTQYF. The chain is built from TRBV23-1 and TRBJ2-3; 10 bases align to TRBD2. TRBV23-1 is reported as an ORF; its role is uncertain. The CDR3 loop spans 15 amino acids. V lost 8 bases to trimming and J lost 6 bases; unmatched junction nucleotides: 11.

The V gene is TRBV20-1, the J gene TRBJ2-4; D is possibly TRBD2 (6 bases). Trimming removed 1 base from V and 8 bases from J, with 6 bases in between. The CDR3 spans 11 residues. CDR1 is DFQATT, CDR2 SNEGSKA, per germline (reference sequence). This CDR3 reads CSARAGDIQYF. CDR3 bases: TGCAGTGCTAGAGCGGGGGACATTCAGTACTTC.

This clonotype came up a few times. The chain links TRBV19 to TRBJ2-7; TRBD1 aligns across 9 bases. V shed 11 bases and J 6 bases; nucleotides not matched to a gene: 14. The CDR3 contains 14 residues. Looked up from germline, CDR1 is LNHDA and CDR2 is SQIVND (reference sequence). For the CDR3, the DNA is TGTGCCGCCCAGGGGGGACAGGGAGGCAGCGAGCAGTACTTC. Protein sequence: CAAQGGQGGSEQYF.

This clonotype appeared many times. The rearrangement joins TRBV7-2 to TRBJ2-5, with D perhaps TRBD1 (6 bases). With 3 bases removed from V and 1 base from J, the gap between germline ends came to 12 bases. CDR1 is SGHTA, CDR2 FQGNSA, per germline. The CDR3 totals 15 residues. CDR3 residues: CASSLPGQSQETQYF. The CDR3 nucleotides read TGTGCCAGCAGCTTGCCAGGACAGAGCCAAGAGACCCAGTACTTC.

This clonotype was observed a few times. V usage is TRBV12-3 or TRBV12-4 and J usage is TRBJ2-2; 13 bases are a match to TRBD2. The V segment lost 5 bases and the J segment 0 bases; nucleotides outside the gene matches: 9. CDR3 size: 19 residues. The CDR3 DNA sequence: TGTGCCAGCAGTCTGTGGGGACTAGCGGGATTTGCGAACACCGGGGAGCTGTTTTTT. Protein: CASSLWGLAGFANTGELFF.